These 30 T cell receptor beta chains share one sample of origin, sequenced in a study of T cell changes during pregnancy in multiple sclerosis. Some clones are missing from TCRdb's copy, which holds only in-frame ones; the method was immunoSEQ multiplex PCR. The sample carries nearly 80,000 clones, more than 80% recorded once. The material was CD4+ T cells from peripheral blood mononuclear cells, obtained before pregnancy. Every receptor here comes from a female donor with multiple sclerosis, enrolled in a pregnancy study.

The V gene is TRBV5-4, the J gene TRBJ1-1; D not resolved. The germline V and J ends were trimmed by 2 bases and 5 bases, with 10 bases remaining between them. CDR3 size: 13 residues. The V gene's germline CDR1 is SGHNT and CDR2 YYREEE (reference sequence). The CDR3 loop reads CASSFTGMTEAFF. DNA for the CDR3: TGTGCCAGCAGCTTCACGGGAATGACTGAAGCTTTCTTT.

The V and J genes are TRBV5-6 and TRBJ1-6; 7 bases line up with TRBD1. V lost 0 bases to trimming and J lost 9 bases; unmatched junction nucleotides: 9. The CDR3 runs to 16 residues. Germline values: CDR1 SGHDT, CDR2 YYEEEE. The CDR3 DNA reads TGTGCCAGCAGCTTGGGTAGGGGGCTCGGTAGTTCACCCCTCCACTTT. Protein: CASSLGRGLGSSPLHF. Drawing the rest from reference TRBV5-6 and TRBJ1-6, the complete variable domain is DAGVTQSPTHLIKTRGQQVTLRCSPKSGHDTVSWYQQALGQGPQFIFQYYEEEERQRGNFPDRFSGHQFPNYSSELNVNALLLGDSALYLCASSLGRGLGSSPLHFGNGTRLTVT.

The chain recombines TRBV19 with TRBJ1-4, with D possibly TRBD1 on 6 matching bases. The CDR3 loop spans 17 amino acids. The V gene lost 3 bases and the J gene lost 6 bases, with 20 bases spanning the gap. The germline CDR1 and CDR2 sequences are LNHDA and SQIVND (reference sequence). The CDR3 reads CASSIPLYRQEDEKLFF. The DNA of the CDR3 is TGTGCCAGTAGTATCCCCCTTTACCGACAGGAGGATGAAAAACTGTTTTTT. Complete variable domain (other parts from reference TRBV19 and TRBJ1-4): DGGITQSPKYLFRKEGQNVTLSCEQNLNHDAMYWYRQDPGQGLRLIYYSQIVNDFQKGDIAEGYSVSREKKESFPLTVTSAQKNPTAFYLCASSIPLYRQEDEKLFFGSGTQLSVL.

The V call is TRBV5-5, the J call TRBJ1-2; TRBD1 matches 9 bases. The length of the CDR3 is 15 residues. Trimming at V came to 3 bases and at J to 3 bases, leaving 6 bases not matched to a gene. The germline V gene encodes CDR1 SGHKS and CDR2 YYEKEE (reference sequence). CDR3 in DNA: TGTGCCAGCAGCTGGAGGGACAGGGCGGACTATGGCTACACCTTC. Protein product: CASSWRDRADYGYTF. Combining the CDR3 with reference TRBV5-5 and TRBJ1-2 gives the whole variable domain DAGVTQSPTHLIKTRGQQVTLRCSPISGHKSVSWYQQVLGQGPQFIFQYYEKEERGRGNFPDRFSARQFPNYSSELNVNALLLGDSALYLCASSWRDRADYGYTFGSGTRLTVV.

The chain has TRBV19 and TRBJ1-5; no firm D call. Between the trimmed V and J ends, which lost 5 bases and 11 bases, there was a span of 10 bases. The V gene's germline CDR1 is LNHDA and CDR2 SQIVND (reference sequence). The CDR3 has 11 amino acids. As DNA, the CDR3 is TGTGCCAGTAGTGGGAGGTCAGCCCAGCATTTT. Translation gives CASSGRSAQHF.

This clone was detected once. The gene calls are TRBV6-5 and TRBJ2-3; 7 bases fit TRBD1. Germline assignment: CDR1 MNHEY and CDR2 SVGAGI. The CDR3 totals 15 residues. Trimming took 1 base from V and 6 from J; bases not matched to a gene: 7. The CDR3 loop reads CASSYWGQNVDTQYF. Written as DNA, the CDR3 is TGTGCCAGCAGTTACTGGGGACAGAATGTCGATACGCAGTATTTT.

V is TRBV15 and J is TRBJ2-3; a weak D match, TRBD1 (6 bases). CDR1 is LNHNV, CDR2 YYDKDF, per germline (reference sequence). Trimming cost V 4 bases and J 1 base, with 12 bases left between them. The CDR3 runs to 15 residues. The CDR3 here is CATSIGGSGTDTQYF. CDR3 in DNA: TGTGCCACCAGCATAGGGGGATCGGGCACAGATACGCAGTATTTT.

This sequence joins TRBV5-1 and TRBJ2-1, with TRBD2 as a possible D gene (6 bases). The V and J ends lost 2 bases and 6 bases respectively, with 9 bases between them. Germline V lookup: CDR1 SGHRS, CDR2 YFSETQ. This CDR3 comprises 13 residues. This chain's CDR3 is CASSFETSNEQFF. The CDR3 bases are TGCGCCAGCAGCTTTGAGACTAGCAATGAGCAGTTCTTC.

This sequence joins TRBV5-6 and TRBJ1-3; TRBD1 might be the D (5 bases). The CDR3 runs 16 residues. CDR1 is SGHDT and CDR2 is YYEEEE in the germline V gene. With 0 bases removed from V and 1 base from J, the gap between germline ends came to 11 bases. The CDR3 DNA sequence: TGTGCCAGCAGCTTGGGGGCCAGGGTATCTGGAAACACCATATATTTT. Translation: CASSLGARVSGNTIYF.

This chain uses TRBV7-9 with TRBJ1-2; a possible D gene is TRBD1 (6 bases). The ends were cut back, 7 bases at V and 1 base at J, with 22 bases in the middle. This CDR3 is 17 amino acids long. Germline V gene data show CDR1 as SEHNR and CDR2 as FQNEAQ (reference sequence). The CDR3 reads CASTTRPGEQGNYGYTF. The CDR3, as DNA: TGTGCCAGCACCACCCGGCCCGGTGAACAGGGTAACTATGGCTACACCTTC.

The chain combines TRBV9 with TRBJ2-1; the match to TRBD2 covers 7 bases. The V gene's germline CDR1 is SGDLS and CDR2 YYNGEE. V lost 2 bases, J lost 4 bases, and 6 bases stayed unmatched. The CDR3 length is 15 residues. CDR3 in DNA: TGTGCCAGCAGCGTGCGACTAGCCCAGTACAATGAGCAGTTCTTC. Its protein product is CASSVRLAQYNEQFF.

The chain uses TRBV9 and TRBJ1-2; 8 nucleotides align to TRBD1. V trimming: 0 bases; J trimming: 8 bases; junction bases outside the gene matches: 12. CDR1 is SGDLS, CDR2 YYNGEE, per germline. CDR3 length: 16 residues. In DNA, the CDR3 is TGTGCCAGCAGCGTAGGCAAAGCCCCAGGGGGCCAGGGCTACACCTTC. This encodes CASSVGKAPGGQGYTF. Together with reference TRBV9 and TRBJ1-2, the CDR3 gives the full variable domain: DSGVTQTPKHLITATGQRVTLRCSPRSGDLSVYWYQQSLDQGLQFLIQYYNGEERAKGNILERFSAQQFPDLHSELNLSSLELGDSALYFCASSVGKAPGGQGYTFGSGTRLTVV.

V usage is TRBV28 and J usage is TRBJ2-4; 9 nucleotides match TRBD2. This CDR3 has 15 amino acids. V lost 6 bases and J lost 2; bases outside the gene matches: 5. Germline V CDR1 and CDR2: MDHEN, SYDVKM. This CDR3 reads CASSQSGRSKNIQYF. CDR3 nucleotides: TGTGCCAGCAGCCAAAGCGGGAGGTCCAAAAACATTCAGTACTTC.

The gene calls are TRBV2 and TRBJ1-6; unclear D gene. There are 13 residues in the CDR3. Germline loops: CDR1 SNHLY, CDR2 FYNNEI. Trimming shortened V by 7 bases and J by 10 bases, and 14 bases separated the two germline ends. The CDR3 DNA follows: TGTGCCAGCACATTGGTCACTAGATCACCCCTCCACTTT. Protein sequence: CASTLVTRSPLHF. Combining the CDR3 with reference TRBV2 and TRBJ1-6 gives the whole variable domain EPEVTQTPSHQVTQMGQEVILRCVPISNHLYFYWYRQILGQKVEFLVSFYNNEISEKSEIFDDQFSVERPDGSNFTLKIRSTKLEDSAMYFCASTLVTRSPLHFGNGTRLTVT.

The CDR3 DNA is TGTGCCAGCAGTGAAGCCCAGCGGGACCCCGGGGAGCTGTTTTTT. This codes for CASSEAQRDPGELFF. This rearrangement joins TRBV25-1 to TRBJ2-2; 7 nucleotides align to TRBD2. Germline CDR1 and CDR2: MGHDK and SYGVNS. There are 15 residues in the CDR3. With 2 bases clipped from V and 6 bases from J, the junction kept 6 bases outside the gene matches.

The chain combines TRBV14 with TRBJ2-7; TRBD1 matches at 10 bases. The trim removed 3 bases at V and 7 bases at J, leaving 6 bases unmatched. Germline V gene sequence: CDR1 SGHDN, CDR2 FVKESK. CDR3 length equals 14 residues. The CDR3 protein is CASSQFRTGGEQYF. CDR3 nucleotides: TGTGCCAGCAGCCAGTTTAGGACAGGGGGAGAGCAGTACTTC.

The CDR3 reads CASSLGGPYTGELFF. The CDR3 coding sequence is TGTGCCAGCAGCTTAGGGGGGCCGTACACCGGGGAGCTGTTTTTT. The rearrangement links TRBV11-3 to TRBJ2-2; D perhaps matches TRBD1 (6 bases). The V gene lost 1 base and the J gene lost 3 bases, with 9 bases spanning the gap. From germline, CDR1 is SGHNT and CDR2 YENEEA. This CDR3 has 15 amino acids.

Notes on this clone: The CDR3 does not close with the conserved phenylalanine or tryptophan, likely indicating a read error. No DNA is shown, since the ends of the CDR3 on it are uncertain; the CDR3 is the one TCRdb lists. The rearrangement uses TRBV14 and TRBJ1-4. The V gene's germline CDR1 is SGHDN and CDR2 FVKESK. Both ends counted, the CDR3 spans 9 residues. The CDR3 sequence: CASSQPRRR.

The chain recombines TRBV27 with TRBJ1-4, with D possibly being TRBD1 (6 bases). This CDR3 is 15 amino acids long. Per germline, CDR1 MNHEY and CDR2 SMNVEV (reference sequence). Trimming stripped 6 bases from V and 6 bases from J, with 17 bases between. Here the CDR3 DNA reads TGTGCCAGCAGGCGGTACAGGGCTGTTGATGAAAAACTGTTTTTT. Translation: CASRRYRAVDEKLFF.

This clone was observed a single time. The CDR3 here is CASSLSGNYGYTF. CDR3 in DNA: TGTGCCAGCAGCCTTAGTGGTAACTATGGCTACACCTTC. The rearrangement joins TRBV5-6 to TRBJ1-2; D unclear. Germline-derived CDR1 and CDR2 are SGHDT and YYEEEE. CDR3 size: 13 residues. The V gene lost 4 bases and the J gene lost 1 base, with 8 bases spanning the gap.

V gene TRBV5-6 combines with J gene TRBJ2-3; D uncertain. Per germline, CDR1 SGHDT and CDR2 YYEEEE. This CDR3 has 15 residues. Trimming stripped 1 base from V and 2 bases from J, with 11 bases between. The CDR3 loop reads CASSLISAYTDTQYF. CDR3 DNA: TGTGCCAGCAGCTTGATCAGCGCGTACACAGATACGCAGTATTTT. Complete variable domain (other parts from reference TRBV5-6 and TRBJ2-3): DAGVTQSPTHLIKTRGQQVTLRCSPKSGHDTVSWYQQALGQGPQFIFQYYEEEERQRGNFPDRFSGHQFPNYSSELNVNALLLGDSALYLCASSLISAYTDTQYFGPGTRLTVL.

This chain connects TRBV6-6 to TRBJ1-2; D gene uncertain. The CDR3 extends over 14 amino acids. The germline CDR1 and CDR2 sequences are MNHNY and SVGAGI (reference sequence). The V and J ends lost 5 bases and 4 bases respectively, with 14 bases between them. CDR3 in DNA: TGTGCCAGCAGTCACAGCGGGGTGGGCTATGGCTACACCTTC. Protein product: CASSHSGVGYGYTF.

CDR3 amino acids: CASSRNRGREETQYF. CDR3 DNA: TGCGCCAGCAGTCGTAACCGGGGAAGGGAAGAGACCCAGTACTTC. The chain recombines TRBV5-1 with TRBJ2-5, with D possibly being TRBD2 (5 bases). The CDR3 length is 15 residues. V dropped 5 bases and J dropped 3 bases, with 17 bases sitting between them. Germline lookup yields CDR1 SGHRS and CDR2 YFSETQ.

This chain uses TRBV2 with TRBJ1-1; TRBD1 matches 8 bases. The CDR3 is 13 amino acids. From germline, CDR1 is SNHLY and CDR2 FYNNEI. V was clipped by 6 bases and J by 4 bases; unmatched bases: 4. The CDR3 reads CASSKTGGTEAFF. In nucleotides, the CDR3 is TGTGCCAGCAGCAAAACAGGGGGCACTGAAGCTTTCTTT.

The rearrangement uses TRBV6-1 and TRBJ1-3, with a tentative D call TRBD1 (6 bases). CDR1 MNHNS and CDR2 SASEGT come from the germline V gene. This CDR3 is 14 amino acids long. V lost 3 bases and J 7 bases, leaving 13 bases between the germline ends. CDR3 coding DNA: TGTGCCAGCAGTGAGGCCCAGGGGTGGAACACCATATATTTT. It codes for CASSEAQGWNTIYF.

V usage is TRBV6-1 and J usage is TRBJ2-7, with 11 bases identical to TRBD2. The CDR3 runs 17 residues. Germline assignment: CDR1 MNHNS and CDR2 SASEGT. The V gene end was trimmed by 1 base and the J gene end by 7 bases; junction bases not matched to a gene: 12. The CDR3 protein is CASSEVGSGGVLDEQYF. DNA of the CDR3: TGTGCCAGCAGTGAAGTGGGTAGCGGGGGGGTGTTGGATGAGCAGTACTTC.

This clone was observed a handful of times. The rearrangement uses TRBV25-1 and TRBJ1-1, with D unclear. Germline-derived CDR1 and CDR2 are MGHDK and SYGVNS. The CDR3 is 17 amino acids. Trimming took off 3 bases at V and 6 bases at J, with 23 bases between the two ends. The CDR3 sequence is CASSDHHTPNPLAEAFF. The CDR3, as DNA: TGTGCCAGCAGTGACCACCACACTCCCAACCCTCTAGCTGAAGCTTTCTTT.

CDR3 DNA: TGTGCCAGCAGCCCCGACAGGGGCACAGATACGCAGTATTTT. The encoded protein is CASSPDRGTDTQYF. The chain carries TRBV6-5 and TRBJ2-3; TRBD1 aligns across 7 bases. Germline lookup yields CDR1 MNHEY and CDR2 SVGAGI. The CDR3 contains 14 residues. Trimming took 6 bases from V and 1 from J; bases not matched to a gene: 4.

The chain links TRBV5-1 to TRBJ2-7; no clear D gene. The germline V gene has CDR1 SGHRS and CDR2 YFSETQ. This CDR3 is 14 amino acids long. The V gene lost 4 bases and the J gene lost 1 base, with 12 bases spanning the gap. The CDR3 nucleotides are TGCGCCAGCAGCCAAATAGACAATTCCTACGAGCAGTACTTC. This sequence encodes CASSQIDNSYEQYF.

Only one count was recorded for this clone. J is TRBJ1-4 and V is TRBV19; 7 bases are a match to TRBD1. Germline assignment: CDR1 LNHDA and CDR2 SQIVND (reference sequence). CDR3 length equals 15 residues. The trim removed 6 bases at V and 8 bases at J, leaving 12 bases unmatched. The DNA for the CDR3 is TGTGCCAGTAGCCCACTCCAGGGGGAATACGAAAAACTGTTTTTT. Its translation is CASSPLQGEYEKLFF.